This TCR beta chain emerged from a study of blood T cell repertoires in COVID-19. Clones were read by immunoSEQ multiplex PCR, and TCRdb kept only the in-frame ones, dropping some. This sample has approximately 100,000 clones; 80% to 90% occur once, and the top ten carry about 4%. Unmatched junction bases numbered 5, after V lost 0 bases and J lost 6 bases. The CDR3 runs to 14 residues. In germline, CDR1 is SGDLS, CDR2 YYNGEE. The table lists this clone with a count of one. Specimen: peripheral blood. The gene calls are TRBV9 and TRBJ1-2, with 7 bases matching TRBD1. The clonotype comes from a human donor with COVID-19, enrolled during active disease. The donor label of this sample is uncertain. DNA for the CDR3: TGTGCCAGCAGCGTAGAACAGGGGAAGAATGGCTACACCTTC. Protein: CASSVEQGKNGYTF.